These 6 T cell receptor beta chains came from one sample sequenced in a study of T cell responses to AZD1222 COVID-19 vaccine. The protocol was immunoSEQ multiplex PCR, while the TCRdb copy is restricted to in-frame clones and leaves out a portion. Here the sample spans some 100,000 clones, roughly nine tenths being singletons. The starting material was peripheral blood, obtained on day 0 of AZD1222 vaccination. The receptors stem from an adult in good health.

The chain joins TRBV11-2 to TRBJ1-1; D unclear. The germline V gene has CDR1 SGHAT and CDR2 FQNNGV. Deletions cut 4 bases from V and 0 bases from J, with 9 bases between. The CDR3 consists of 14 residues. The CDR3 sequence is CASSSETMNTEAFF. CDR3 DNA sequence: TGTGCCAGCAGCTCAGAAACTATGAACACTGAAGCTTTCTTT.

The rearrangement joins TRBV19 to TRBJ1-1; TRBD1 agrees at 11 bases. Germline V gene lookup returns CDR1 LNHDA and CDR2 SQIVND (reference sequence). V shed 5 bases and J 3 bases; nucleotides not matched to a gene: 8. CDR3 length: 16 residues. The CDR3 protein is CASSVGTGGRYTEAFF. The DNA for the CDR3 is TGTGCCAGTAGTGTGGGGACAGGGGGAAGGTACACTGAAGCTTTCTTT. The entire variable domain, with the rest obtained from reference TRBV19 and TRBJ1-1, is as follows: DGGITQSPKYLFRKEGQNVTLSCEQNLNHDAMYWYRQDPGQGLRLIYYSQIVNDFQKGDIAEGYSVSREKKESFPLTVTSAQKNPTAFYLCASSVGTGGRYTEAFFGQGTRLTVV.

This clone was picked up one time. The genes are TRBV6-5 and TRBJ1-1, with unresolved D. The CDR3 is 15 residues long. Looked up from germline, CDR1 is MNHEY and CDR2 is SVGAGI. V lost 5 bases and J 0 bases, leaving 13 bases between the germline ends. The CDR3 spells CASSTVTPLNTEAFF. The CDR3 coding sequence is TGTGCCAGCAGTACAGTGACACCCCTGAACACTGAAGCTTTCTTT.

The rearrangement uses TRBV7-9 and TRBJ2-3, with a possible D match to TRBD2 (5 bases). V was trimmed by 3 bases and J by 10 bases, leaving 17 bases between them. CDR1 and CDR2 from the germline V gene are SEHNR and FQNEAQ (reference sequence). This CDR3 spans 14 amino acids. The CDR3 DNA reads TGTGCCAGCAGCTTCACCCTAGCTGCGGGTTCGCAGTATTTT. Protein product: CASSFTLAAGSQYF.

The chain carries TRBV2 and TRBJ2-7; 8 nucleotides match TRBD1. Germline-derived CDR1 and CDR2 are SNHLY and FYNNEI. The CDR3 runs to 13 residues. V was pared by 4 bases and J by 3 bases, with 2 bases of the junction left unmatched. In DNA, the CDR3 is TGTGCCAGCAGTGGGACAGGGATCTACGAGCAGTACTTC. Amino acids: CASSGTGIYEQYF.

The CDR3 loop reads CASSTSETSGLNYNEQFF. CDR3 coding DNA: TGCGCCAGCAGCACCTCCGAGACTAGCGGGCTGAACTACAATGAGCAGTTCTTC. The chain is built from TRBV5-1 and TRBJ2-1; 10 positions agree with TRBD2. Looked up from germline, CDR1 is SGHRS and CDR2 is YFSETQ. J lost 3 bases, V lost 4 bases, and 13 bases had no gene match. The CDR3 length is 18 residues.